This entry lists 8 T cell receptor beta chains sequenced from one sample in a study of beta chain features in type 1 diabetes. Study results and caveats: People with Type 1 diabetes carried modestly yet significantly shorter TCRB CDR3s in all four CD4+ subsets.

The isolated RNA, all of it, was reverse transcribed, so expressed TCRB transcripts were what got sequenced. Some clones are missing from TCRdb's copy, which holds only in-frame ones; the method was immunoSEQ multiplex PCR. The table has about 370,000 clones, around 10% seen once; the top ten hold about 0.63%. These TCRs' antigens remain unknown. Sequencing was carried out using central memory CD4+ T cells from blood. The receptors were sampled from a man aged 30-40 years with type 1 diabetes.

This chain joins TRBV18 and TRBJ2-7, with 10 bases that match TRBD2. Trimming removed 3 bases from V and 6 bases from J; junction bases left unmatched: 8. Germline loops: CDR1 KGHSH, CDR2 LQKENI. The CDR3 is 15 amino acids. The CDR3, as DNA: TGTGCCAGCTCACCGGGGCTAGCGGGAGCTGTCGAGCAGTACTTC. Translation gives CASSPGLAGAVEQYF.

This clone was found a few times. The chain has TRBV28 and TRBJ2-7; the D gene could be TRBD1 or TRBD2 (5 bases each). In germline, CDR1 is MDHEN, CDR2 SYDVKM. The CDR3 loop spans 13 amino acids. The ends were cut back, 5 bases at V and 3 bases at J, with 11 bases in the middle. The CDR3 spells CASSEGRNYEQYF. The DNA of the CDR3 is TGTGCCAGCAGTGAGGGACGGAACTACGAGCAGTACTTC.

This clone was seen a few times. The J gene is TRBJ2-1, the V gene TRBV6-5; perhaps TRBD1 as D (6 bases). This CDR3 is built from 13 residues. Germline lookup yields CDR1 MNHEY and CDR2 SVGAGI. Trimming stripped 5 bases from V and 10 bases from J, with 15 bases between. Here the CDR3 DNA reads TGTGCCAGCAGTCCGGGACAACTGGGGGAGCAGTTCTTC. It encodes CASSPGQLGEQFF.

As regards this clone: Other DNA sequences in the same sample also yield this CDR3. This rearrangement joins TRBV5-1 to TRBJ2-1, with 11 bases fitting TRBD2. CDR1 is SGHRS and CDR2 is YFSETQ in the germline V gene. V trimming: 1 base; J trimming: 6 bases; junction bases outside the gene matches: 3. CDR3 size: 15 residues. CDR3 coding DNA: TGCGCCAGCAGCTTGAGAACTAGCGGGGGCAATGAGCAGTTCTTC. Protein sequence: CASSLRTSGGNEQFF. The whole variable domain, remainder taken from reference TRBV5-1 and TRBJ2-1, is KAGVTQTPRYLIKTRGQQVTLSCSPISGHRSVSWYQQTPGQGLQFLFEYFSETQRNKGNFPGRFSGRQFSNSRSEMNVSTLELGDSALYLCASSLRTSGGNEQFFGPGTRLTVL.

The V and J genes are TRBV5-4 and TRBJ2-5; TRBD2 is a possible D gene (6 bases). Germline V gives CDR1 SGHNT, CDR2 YYREEE (reference sequence). Trimming cost V 0 bases and J 1 base, with 10 bases left between them. The CDR3 contains 15 residues. The CDR3 nucleotides read TGTGCCAGCAGCTTGGCCTTAGCGGCCCAAGAGACCCAGTACTTC. Translation: CASSLALAAQETQYF.

This clone was counted at least ten times. This chain joins TRBV2 and TRBJ2-7; unclear D gene. Germline assignment: CDR1 SNHLY and CDR2 FYNNEI. V was trimmed by 8 bases and J by 9 bases, leaving 14 bases between them. CDR3 size: 11 residues. CDR3 amino acids: CASVENLGQYF. CDR3 DNA: TGTGCCAGCGTGGAAAATTTGGGGCAGTACTTC.

Remarks on this clone: At one of its ends the junction is not consistent with the germline gene, which may arise from a read error. Other DNA sequences in the same sample also yield this CDR3. The CDR3 loop is CASSLPTGGQNIQYF. The CDR3 DNA reads TGCGCCAGCAGCCTTCCAACAGGGGGCCAAAACATTCAGTACTTC. The chain couples TRBV11-1 to TRBJ2-4; 9 bases agree with TRBD1. Germline lookup yields CDR1 SGHAT and CDR2 FQDESV (reference sequence). The CDR3 is 15 residues long.

J is TRBJ2-3 and V is TRBV9; D unresolved. V lost 1 base and J 3 bases, leaving 3 bases between the germline ends. The germline gives CDR1 SGDLS, CDR2 YYNGEE. The CDR3 is 12 amino acids. The CDR3 is CASSVMTDTQYF. CDR3 nucleotides: TGTGCCAGCAGCGTAATGACAGATACGCAGTATTTT.